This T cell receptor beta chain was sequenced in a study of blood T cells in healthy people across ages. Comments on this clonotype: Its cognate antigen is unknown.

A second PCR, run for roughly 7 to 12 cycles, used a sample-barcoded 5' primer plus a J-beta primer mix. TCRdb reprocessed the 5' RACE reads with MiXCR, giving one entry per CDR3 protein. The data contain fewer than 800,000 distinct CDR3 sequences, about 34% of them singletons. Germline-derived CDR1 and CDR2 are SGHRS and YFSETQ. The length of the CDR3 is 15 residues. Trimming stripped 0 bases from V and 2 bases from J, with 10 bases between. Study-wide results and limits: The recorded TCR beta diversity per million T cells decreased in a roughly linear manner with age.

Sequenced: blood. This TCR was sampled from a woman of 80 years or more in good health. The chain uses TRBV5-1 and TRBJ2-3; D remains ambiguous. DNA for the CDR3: TGCGCCAGCAGCTTGGAAGTGGGCCCCACAGATACGCAGTATTTT. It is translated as CASSLEVGPTDTQYF.